Listed below are T cell receptor beta chains from one sample, sequenced in a study of T cell changes during pregnancy in multiple sclerosis. The assay was immunoSEQ multiplex PCR, and TCRdb's table has in-frame clones only and misses some. This sample carries tens of thousands of clones, 88% of them seen once, and the ten largest clones take 0.9% to 1.5%. Sequencing was performed on CD4+ T cells from peripheral blood mononuclear cells, taken before pregnancy. All receptors derive from a female donor with multiple sclerosis, enrolled in a pregnancy study. Each CDR3 is given with its conserved first and last residue. The D gene is left open where the match is weak. Only part of the rows carry a size: once, few, many, or a class if the clone is expanded.

j_gene,abundance,v_gene,d_gene,CDR3aa,CDR3nt
TRBJ2-7,-,TRBV13,-,CASSLRGRGAYEQYF,TGTGCCAGCAGCTTACGGGGCAGGGGCGCCTACGAGCAGTACTTC
TRBJ2-1,-,TRBV13,TRBD2,CASSPPGGLAGASSYNEQFF,TGTGCCAGCAGCCCTCCCGGGGGACTAGCGGGTGCAAGCTCCTACAATGAGCAGTTCTTC
TRBJ2-2,-,TRBV5-1,-,CASSLARGDTGELFF,TGCGCCAGCAGCTTGGCCAGGGGTGACACCGGGGAGCTGTTTTTT
TRBJ2-3,-,TRBV2,TRBD2,CASVQREFTDTQYF,TGTGCCAGCGTCCAGCGGGAGTTCACAGATACGCAGTATTTT
TRBJ1-2,few,TRBV5-1,-,CASSPEDSKGYTF,TGCGCCAGCAGCCCTGAGGACAGCAAAGGCTACACCTTC
TRBJ2-1,-,TRBV6-1,TRBD1,CASSGHDRDRGDEQFF,TGTGCCAGCAGTGGCCACGATCGGGACAGGGGGGATGAGCAGTTCTTC
TRBJ2-1,-,TRBV4-3,-,CASSQDSESSYNEQFF,TGCGCCAGCAGCCAAGATAGCGAGAGCTCCTACAATGAGCAGTTCTTC
TRBJ2-7,-,TRBV28,-,CASSAPYEQYF,TGTGCCAGCAGTGCGCCCTACGAGCAGTACTTC
TRBJ1-1,-,TRBV28,-,CASSLGRPMNTEAFF,TGTGCCAGCAGTTTAGGCAGGCCCATGAACACTGAAGCTTTCTTT
TRBJ1-4,-,TRBV5-4,TRBD1,CASSLAEGQVEKLFF,TGTGCCAGCAGCTTGGCGGAGGGACAGGTTGAAAAACTGTTTTTT
TRBJ2-7,-,TRBV27,TRBD2,CASSRGASGVSKQYF,TGTGCCAGCAGCCGTGGGGCTAGCGGGGTGTCTAAGCAGTACTTC
TRBJ1-1,-,TRBV9,-,CASSVGSHTEAFF,TGTGCCAGCAGCGTAGGTAGTCACACTGAAGCTTTCTTT
TRBJ1-2,once,TRBV6-1,TRBD1,CASSEVQGVYGYTF,TGTGCCAGCAGTGAGGTCCAGGGGGTCTATGGCTACACCTTC
TRBJ2-7,-,TRBV28,-,CASSLVQGPEQYF,TGTGCCAGCAGTTTAGTACAGGGCCCCGAGCAGTACTTC
TRBJ2-1,once,TRBV5-5,-,CASSLDRSYNEQFF,TGTGCCAGCAGCTTGGACAGGAGCTACAATGAGCAGTTCTTC
TRBJ1-5,-,TRBV5-1,TRBD1,CASSLEGQYNQPQHF,TGCGCCAGCAGCTTGGAGGGACAGTATAATCAGCCCCAGCATTTT
TRBJ2-7,-,TRBV7-8,-,CASSLFIGEQYF,TGTGCCAGCAGCTTATTTATCGGTGAGCAGTACTTC
TRBJ2-7,-,TRBV5-1,-,CASSQRPGSAYEQYF,TGCGCCAGCAGCCAACGGCCGGGATCTGCCTACGAGCAGTACTTC
TRBJ1-5,once,TRBV7-2,-,CASRPDSNNQPQHF,TGTGCCAGCAGGCCGGACAGCAATAATCAGCCCCAGCATTTT
TRBJ1-5,-,TRBV19,-,CASSIRNQPQHF,TGTGCCAGTAGTATTCGGAATCAGCCCCAGCATTTT
TRBJ2-5,once,TRBV28,TRBD1,CASSLMLGTGKETQYF,TGTGCCAGCAGTTTGATGCTGGGGACAGGGAAGGAGACCCAGTACTTC
TRBJ2-7,-,TRBV11-2,-,CASSLDGAEHYEQYF,TGTGCCAGCAGCTTAGATGGAGCGGAGCATTACGAGCAGTACTTC
TRBJ2-7,-,TRBV2,-,CASSASPPYEQYF,TGTGCCAGCAGTGCCAGTCCGCCCTACGAGCAGTACTTC
TRBJ1-1,-,TRBV30,-,CAWQKTGLAAFF,TGTGCCTGGCAAAAAACAGGGTTGGCAGCTTTCTTT
TRBJ1-4,-,TRBV7-8,-,CASRGSTNEKLFF,TGTGCCAGTCGGGGTTCAACTAATGAAAAACTGTTTTTT
TRBJ2-2,-,TRBV11-3,-,CASSRGTSNTGELFF,TGTGCCAGCAGCCGCGGGACGTCCAACACCGGGGAGCTGTTTTTT